Listed below are T cell receptor beta chains from one sample, sequenced in a study of blood T cell repertoires in COVID-19. TCRdb's copy holds only in-frame clones and misses some; the assay was immunoSEQ multiplex PCR. The data hold roughly 100,000 clones, with 84% observed a single time. The sample consisted of peripheral blood. Source of these receptors: a human donor in a cohort sampled during active COVID-19. Both conserved end residues are trimmed from each CDR3. The order of the fields is J gene, V gene, CDR3 protein.

j_gene: TRBJ2-6
v_gene: TRBV5-1
CDR3aa: ASSSLPGSGANVLT

j_gene: TRBJ2-7
v_gene: TRBV7-8
CDR3aa: ASSLAGLAGGRAYEQY

j_gene: TRBJ1-5
v_gene: TRBV6-5
CDR3aa: ASSPSWTGHQPQH

j_gene: TRBJ2-1
v_gene: TRBV7-2
CDR3aa: ASSYGGAINEQF

j_gene: TRBJ1-1
v_gene: TRBV6-5
CDR3aa: ASSLFGNTEAF

j_gene: TRBJ1-1
v_gene: TRBV5-4
CDR3aa: ASSLVTGEEAF

j_gene: TRBJ1-1
v_gene: TRBV7-3
CDR3aa: ASSLRPGTKLLNTEAF

j_gene: TRBJ2-7
v_gene: TRBV7-9
CDR3aa: ASSSIWTGRFYEQY

j_gene: TRBJ1-1
v_gene: TRBV12-3/TRBV12-4
CDR3aa: ASSPQGHGAF

j_gene: TRBJ1-1
v_gene: TRBV2
CDR3aa: ASRTQMNTEAF

j_gene: TRBJ1-2
v_gene: TRBV6-6
CDR3aa: ASSYLGADYGYT

j_gene: TRBJ2-7
v_gene: TRBV5-4
CDR3aa: ASRSGQSHEQY

j_gene: TRBJ2-3
v_gene: TRBV25-1
CDR3aa: ASSVGTDTQY

j_gene: TRBJ2-2
v_gene: TRBV28
CDR3aa: ASRLTGRELF

j_gene: TRBJ2-7
v_gene: TRBV29-1
CDR3aa: SVEDWGTGGPYEQY

j_gene: TRBJ2-3
v_gene: TRBV5-1
CDR3aa: ASSLIPGGDRTDTQY

j_gene: TRBJ2-1
v_gene: TRBV5-8
CDR3aa: ASKRGVGAENEQF

j_gene: TRBJ1-3
v_gene: TRBV9
CDR3aa: ASSAKGQGYSGNTIY

j_gene: TRBJ2-1
v_gene: TRBV6-2/TRBV6-3
CDR3aa: ASSHPVRGSEQF

j_gene: TRBJ1-1
v_gene: TRBV6-5
CDR3aa: ASSYDRGPSEAF

j_gene: TRBJ2-3
v_gene: TRBV6-2/TRBV6-3
CDR3aa: ASSYGGGDTDTQY

j_gene: TRBJ2-5
v_gene: TRBV5-1
CDR3aa: ASNTPLGGQETQY

j_gene: TRBJ2-3
v_gene: TRBV9
CDR3aa: ASSFGLAGGVGTDTQY

j_gene: TRBJ2-1
v_gene: TRBV10-3
CDR3aa: AIQGQGGRYNEQF

j_gene: TRBJ1-1
v_gene: TRBV28
CDR3aa: ASSLSRMNTEAF

j_gene: TRBJ2-1
v_gene: TRBV7-9
CDR3aa: ASSRWGGQLVSSYNEQF

j_gene: TRBJ2-5
v_gene: TRBV2
CDR3aa: ASSGAGRETQY

j_gene: TRBJ2-5
v_gene: TRBV12-3/TRBV12-4
CDR3aa: ASRAGAKETQY

j_gene: TRBJ2-3
v_gene: TRBV4-1
CDR3aa: ASSQRTQETGGLADTQY

j_gene: TRBJ2-3
v_gene: TRBV27
CDR3aa: ASSLSMTATDTQY

j_gene: TRBJ2-1
v_gene: TRBV7-3
CDR3aa: ASSQRLAGVHEQF

j_gene: TRBJ2-1
v_gene: TRBV10-3
CDR3aa: AISASGGPYEQF

j_gene: TRBJ2-7
v_gene: TRBV29-1
CDR3aa: SAQEGGGSYEQY

j_gene: TRBJ2-5
v_gene: TRBV7-2
CDR3aa: ASSLGGGLQETQY

j_gene: TRBJ2-7
v_gene: TRBV11-1
CDR3aa: ASSLERRDEQY

j_gene: TRBJ1-6
v_gene: TRBV5-4
CDR3aa: ASSLNRGGSYNSPLH

j_gene: TRBJ1-1
v_gene: TRBV5-4
CDR3aa: ASSFDRRNTEAF

j_gene: TRBJ2-1
v_gene: TRBV6-2/TRBV6-3
CDR3aa: ASSGGGEQF

j_gene: TRBJ1-5
v_gene: TRBV4-2
CDR3aa: ASSQVGTDYSNQPQH

j_gene: TRBJ1-5
v_gene: TRBV24-1
CDR3aa: ATSEGGFNQPQH

j_gene: TRBJ1-6
v_gene: TRBV28
CDR3aa: ASSKTGYNSPLH

j_gene: TRBJ2-3
v_gene: TRBV18
CDR3aa: ASSPRADTDTQY

j_gene: TRBJ1-1
v_gene: TRBV7-3
CDR3aa: ASSTRQGSAAF

j_gene: TRBJ1-5
v_gene: TRBV3-1/TRBV3-2
CDR3aa: ASSDGTGAQPQH

j_gene: TRBJ2-7
v_gene: TRBV19
CDR3aa: ASSIGGLNYEQY

j_gene: TRBJ2-1
v_gene: TRBV3-1/TRBV3-2
CDR3aa: ASSQDRGRVNNEQF

j_gene: TRBJ1-3
v_gene: TRBV12-3/TRBV12-4
CDR3aa: ASWGRAGNTIY

j_gene: TRBJ1-2
v_gene: TRBV5-1
CDR3aa: ASSKGQGADGYT

j_gene: TRBJ2-7
v_gene: TRBV19
CDR3aa: ASRTGTSGPYEQY

j_gene: TRBJ2-7
v_gene: TRBV3-1/TRBV3-2
CDR3aa: ASSHFLRGDYEQY